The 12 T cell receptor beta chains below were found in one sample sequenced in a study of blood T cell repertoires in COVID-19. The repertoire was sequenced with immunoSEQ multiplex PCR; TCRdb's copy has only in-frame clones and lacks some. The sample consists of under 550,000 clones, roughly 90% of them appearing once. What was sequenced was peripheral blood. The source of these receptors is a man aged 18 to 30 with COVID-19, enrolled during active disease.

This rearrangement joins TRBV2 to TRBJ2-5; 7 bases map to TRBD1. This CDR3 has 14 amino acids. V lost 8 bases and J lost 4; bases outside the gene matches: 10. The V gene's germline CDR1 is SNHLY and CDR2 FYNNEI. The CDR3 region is CASGGWTGLETQYF. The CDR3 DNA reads TGTGCCAGCGGGGGCTGGACAGGTTTAGAGACCCAGTACTTC.

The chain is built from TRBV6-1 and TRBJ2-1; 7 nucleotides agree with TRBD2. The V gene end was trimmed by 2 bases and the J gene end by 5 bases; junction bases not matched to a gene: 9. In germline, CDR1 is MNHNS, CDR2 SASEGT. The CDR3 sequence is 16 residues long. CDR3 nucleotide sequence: TGTGCCAGCAGTGAATCGGGGCTAGCGGAGCACAATGAGCAGTTCTTC. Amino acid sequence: CASSESGLAEHNEQFF.

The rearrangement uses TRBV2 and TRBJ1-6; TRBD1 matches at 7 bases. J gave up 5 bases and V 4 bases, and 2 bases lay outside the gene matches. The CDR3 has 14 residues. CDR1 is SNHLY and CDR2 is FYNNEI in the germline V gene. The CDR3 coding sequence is TGTGCCAGCAGTGCCGGGACAGATAATTCACCCCTCCACTTT. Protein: CASSAGTDNSPLHF.

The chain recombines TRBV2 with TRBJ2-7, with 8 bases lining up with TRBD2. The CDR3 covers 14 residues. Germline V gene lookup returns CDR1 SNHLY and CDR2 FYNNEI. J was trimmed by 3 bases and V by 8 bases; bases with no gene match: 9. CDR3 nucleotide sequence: TGTGCCAGCCGAGGGGAACTAGCGGTCTACGAGCAGTACTTC. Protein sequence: CASRGELAVYEQYF.

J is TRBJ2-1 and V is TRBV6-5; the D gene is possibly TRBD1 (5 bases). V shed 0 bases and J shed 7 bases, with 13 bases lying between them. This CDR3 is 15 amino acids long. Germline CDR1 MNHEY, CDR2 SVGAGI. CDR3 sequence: CASSYSAGYMNEQFF. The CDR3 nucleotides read TGTGCCAGCAGTTACTCGGCAGGGTATATGAATGAGCAGTTCTTC.

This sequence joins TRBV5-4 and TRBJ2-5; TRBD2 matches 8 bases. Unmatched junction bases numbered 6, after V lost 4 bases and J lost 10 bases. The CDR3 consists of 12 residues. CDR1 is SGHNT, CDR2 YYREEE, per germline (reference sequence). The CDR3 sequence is CASSPTGRVQYF. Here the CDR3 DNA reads TGTGCCAGCAGCCCTACCGGGAGGGTCCAGTACTTC. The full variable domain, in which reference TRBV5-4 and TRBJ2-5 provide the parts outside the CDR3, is ETGVTQSPTHLIKTRGQQVTLRCSSQSGHNTVSWYQQALGQGPQFIFQYYREEENGRGNFPPRFSGLQFPNYSSELNVNALELDDSALYLCASSPTGRVQYFGPGTRLLVL.

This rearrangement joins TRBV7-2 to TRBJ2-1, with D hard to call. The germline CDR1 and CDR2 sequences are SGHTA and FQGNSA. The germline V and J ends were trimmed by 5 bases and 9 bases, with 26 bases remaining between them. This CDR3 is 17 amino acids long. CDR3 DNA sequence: TGTGCCAGCAGCCCAGGTATAGTGGCCTCCCCCCTCGGTGAGCAGTTCTTC. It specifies CASSPGIVASPLGEQFF.

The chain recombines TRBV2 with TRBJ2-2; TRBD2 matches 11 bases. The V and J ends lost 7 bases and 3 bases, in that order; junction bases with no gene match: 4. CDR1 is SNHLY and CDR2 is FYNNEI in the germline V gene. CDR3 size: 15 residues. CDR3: CASIMTSGDTGELFF. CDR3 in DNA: TGTGCCAGCATCATGACTAGCGGGGACACCGGGGAGCTGTTTTTT.

The CDR3 loop reads CATNNLHSGEETQYF. In nucleotides, the CDR3 is TGTGCCACCAATAATTTACATAGCGGGGAAGAGACCCAGTACTTC. V and J are TRBV6-5 and TRBJ2-5; 8 nucleotides align to TRBD2. The germline gives CDR1 MNHEY, CDR2 SVGAGI. J lost 3 bases, V lost 10 bases, and 13 bases had no gene match. The CDR3 loop spans 15 amino acids.

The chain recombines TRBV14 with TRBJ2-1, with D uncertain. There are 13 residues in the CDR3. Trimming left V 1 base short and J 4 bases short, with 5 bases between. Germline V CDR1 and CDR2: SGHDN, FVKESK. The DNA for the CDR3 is TGTGCCAGCAGCCAAGGCCGGTACAATGAGCAGTTCTTC. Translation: CASSQGRYNEQFF.

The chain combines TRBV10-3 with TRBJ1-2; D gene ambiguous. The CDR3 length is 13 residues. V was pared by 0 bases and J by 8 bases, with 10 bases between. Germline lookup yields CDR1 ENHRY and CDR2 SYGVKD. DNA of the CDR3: TGTGCCATCAGTGAGTCAACCAGAGGGGGCTACACCTTC. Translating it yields CAISESTRGGYTF.

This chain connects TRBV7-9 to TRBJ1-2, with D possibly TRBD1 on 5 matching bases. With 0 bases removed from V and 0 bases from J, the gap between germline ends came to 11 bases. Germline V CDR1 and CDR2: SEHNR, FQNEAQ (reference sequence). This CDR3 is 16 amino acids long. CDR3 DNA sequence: TGTGCCAGCAGCTTAGCGGCAGGGTTCACTAACTATGGCTACACCTTC. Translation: CASSLAAGFTNYGYTF. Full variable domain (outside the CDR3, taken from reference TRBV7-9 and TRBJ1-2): DTGVSQNPRHKITKRGQNVTFRCDPISEHNRLYWYRQTLGQGPEFLTYFQNEAQLEKSRLLSDRFSAERPKGSFSTLEIQRTEQGDSAMYLCASSLAAGFTNYGYTFGSGTRLTVV.